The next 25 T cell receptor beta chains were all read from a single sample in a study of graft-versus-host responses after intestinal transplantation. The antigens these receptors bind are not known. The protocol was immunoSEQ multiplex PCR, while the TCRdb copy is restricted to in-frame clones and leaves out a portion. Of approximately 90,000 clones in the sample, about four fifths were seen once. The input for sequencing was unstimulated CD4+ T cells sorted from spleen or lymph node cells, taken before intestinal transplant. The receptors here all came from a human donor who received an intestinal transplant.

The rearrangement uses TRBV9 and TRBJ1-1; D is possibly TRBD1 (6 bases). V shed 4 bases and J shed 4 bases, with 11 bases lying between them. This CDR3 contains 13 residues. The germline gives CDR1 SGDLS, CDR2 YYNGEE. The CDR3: CASSKDRSTEAFF. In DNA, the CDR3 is TGTGCCAGCAGCAAAGACAGGAGCACTGAAGCTTTCTTT.

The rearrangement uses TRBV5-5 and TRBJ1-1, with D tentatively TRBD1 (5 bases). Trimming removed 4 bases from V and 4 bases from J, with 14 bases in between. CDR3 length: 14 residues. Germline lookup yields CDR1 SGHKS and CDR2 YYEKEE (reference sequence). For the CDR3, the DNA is TGTGCCAGCAGCGGGGGGATGTCGAGCACTGAAGCTTTCTTT. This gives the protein CASSGGMSSTEAFF.

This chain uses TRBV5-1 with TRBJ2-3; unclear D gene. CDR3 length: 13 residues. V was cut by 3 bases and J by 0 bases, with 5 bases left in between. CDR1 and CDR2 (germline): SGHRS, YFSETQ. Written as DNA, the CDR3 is TGCGCCAGCAGCTCGACTAGCACAGATACGCAGTATTTT. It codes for CASSSTSTDTQYF. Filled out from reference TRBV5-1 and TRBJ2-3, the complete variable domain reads KAGVTQTPRYLIKTRGQQVTLSCSPISGHRSVSWYQQTPGQGLQFLFEYFSETQRNKGNFPGRFSGRQFSNSRSEMNVSTLELGDSALYLCASSSTSTDTQYFGPGTRLTVL.

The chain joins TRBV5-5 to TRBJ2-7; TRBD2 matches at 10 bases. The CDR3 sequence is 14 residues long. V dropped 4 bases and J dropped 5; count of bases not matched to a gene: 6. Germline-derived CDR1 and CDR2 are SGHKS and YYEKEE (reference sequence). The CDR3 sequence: CASSRTSGWHEQYF. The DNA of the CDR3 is TGTGCCAGCAGCCGGACTAGCGGTTGGCACGAGCAGTACTTC. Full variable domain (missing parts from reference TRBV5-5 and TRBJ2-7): DAGVTQSPTHLIKTRGQQVTLRCSPISGHKSVSWYQQVLGQGPQFIFQYYEKEERGRGNFPDRFSARQFPNYSSELNVNALLLGDSALYLCASSRTSGWHEQYFGPGTRLTVT.

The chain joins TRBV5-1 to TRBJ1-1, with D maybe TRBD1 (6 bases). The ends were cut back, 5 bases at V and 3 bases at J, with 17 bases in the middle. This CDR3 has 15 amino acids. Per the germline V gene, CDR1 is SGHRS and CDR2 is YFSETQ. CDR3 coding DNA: TGCGCCAGCAGTCGTGGGGGGGCGGGGGACACTGAAGCTTTCTTT. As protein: CASSRGGAGDTEAFF.

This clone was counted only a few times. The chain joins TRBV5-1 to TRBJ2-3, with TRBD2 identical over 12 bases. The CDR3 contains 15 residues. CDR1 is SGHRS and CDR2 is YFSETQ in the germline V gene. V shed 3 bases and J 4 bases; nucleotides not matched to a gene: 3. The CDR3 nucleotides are TGCGCCAGCAGCTCTAGCGGGGGGGTCGCAGATACGCAGTATTTT. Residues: CASSSSGGVADTQYF.

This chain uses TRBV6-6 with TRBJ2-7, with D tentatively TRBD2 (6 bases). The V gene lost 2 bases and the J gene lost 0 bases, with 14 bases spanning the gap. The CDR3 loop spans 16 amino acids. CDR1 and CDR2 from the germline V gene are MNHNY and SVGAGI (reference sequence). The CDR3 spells CASSYPGTFGSYEQYF. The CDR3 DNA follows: TGTGCCAGCAGTTACCCAGGGACTTTCGGCTCCTACGAGCAGTACTTC.

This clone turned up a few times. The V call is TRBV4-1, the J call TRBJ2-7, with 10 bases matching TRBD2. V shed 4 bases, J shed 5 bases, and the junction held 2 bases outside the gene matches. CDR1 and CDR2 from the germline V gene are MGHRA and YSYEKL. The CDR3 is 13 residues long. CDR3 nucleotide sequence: TGCGCCAGCAGCCGCCTAGCGGGGGACGAGCAGTACTTC. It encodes CASSRLAGDEQYF.

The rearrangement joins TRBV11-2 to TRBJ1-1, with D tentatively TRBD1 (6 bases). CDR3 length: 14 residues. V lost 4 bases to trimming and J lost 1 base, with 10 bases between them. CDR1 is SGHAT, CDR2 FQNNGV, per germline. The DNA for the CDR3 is TGTGCCAGCAGCTCCGGACAGTGGAACACTGAAGCTTTCTTT. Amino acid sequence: CASSSGQWNTEAFF. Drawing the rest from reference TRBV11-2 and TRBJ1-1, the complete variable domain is EAGVAQSPRYKIIEKRQSVAFWCNPISGHATLYWYQQILGQGPKLLIQFQNNGVVDDSQLPKDRFSAERLKGVDSTLKIQPAKLEDSAVYLCASSSGQWNTEAFFGQGTRLTVV.

CDR3 sequence: CASGGGSGYGYTF. The CDR3 DNA follows: TGTGCCAGTGGTGGGGGGAGCGGCTATGGCTACACCTTC. The chain employs TRBV19 and TRBJ1-2, with TRBD1 as a possible D gene (5 bases). V lost 8 bases and J 4 bases, leaving 14 bases between the germline ends. Germline values: CDR1 LNHDA, CDR2 SQIVND (reference sequence). The length of the CDR3 is 13 residues. Variable domain in full (rest from reference TRBV19 and TRBJ1-2): DGGITQSPKYLFRKEGQNVTLSCEQNLNHDAMYWYRQDPGQGLRLIYYSQIVNDFQKGDIAEGYSVSREKKESFPLTVTSAQKNPTAFYLCASGGGSGYGYTFGSGTRLTVV.

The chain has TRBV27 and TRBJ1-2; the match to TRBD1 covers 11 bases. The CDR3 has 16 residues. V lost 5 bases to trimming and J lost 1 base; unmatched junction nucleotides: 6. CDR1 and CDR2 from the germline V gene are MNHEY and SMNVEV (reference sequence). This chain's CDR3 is CASSGGQGVLNYGYTF. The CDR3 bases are TGTGCCAGCAGTGGGGGACAGGGGGTCCTTAACTATGGCTACACCTTC.

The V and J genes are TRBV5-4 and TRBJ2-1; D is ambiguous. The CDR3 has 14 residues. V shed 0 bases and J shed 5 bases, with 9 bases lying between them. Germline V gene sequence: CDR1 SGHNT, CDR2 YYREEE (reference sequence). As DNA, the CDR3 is TGTGCCAGCAGCTTGGGGGCCCTAAACAATGAGCAGTTCTTC. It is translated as CASSLGALNNEQFF.

The CDR3 region has the DNA TGCGCCAGCAGCTTGACAGGACAACAGCCCCAGCATTTT. This gives the protein CASSLTGQQPQHF. V gene TRBV5-1 combines with J gene TRBJ1-5, with a weak D call TRBD1 (5 bases). The CDR3 is 13 residues long. Trimming pared 1 base from V and 7 bases from J, leaving 9 bases between. Germline V CDR1 and CDR2: SGHRS, YFSETQ.

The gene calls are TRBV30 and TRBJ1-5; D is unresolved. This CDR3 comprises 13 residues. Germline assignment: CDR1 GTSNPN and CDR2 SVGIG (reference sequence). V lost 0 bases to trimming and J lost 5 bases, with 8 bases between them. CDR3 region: CAWSVGGDQPQHF. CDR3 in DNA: TGTGCCTGGAGTGTAGGCGGCGATCAGCCCCAGCATTTT.

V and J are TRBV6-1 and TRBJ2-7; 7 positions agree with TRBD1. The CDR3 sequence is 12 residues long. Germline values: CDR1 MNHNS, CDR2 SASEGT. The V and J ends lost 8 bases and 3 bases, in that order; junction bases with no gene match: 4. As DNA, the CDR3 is TGTGCCAGCCGGACAGGATTCTACGAGCAGTACTTC. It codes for CASRTGFYEQYF.

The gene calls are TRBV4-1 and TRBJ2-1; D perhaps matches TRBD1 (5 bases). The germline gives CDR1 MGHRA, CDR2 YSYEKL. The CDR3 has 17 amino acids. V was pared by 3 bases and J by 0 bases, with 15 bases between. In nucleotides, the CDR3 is TGCGCCAGCAGCCATAGGGGTGATAGAAGCTCCTACAATGAGCAGTTCTTC. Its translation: CASSHRGDRSSYNEQFF.

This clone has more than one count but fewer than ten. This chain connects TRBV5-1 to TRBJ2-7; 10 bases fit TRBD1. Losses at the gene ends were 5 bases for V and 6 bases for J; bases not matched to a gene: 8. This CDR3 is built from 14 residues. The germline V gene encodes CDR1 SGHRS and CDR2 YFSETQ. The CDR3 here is CASSWGTGAGEQYF. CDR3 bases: TGCGCCAGCAGTTGGGGGACAGGGGCCGGCGAGCAGTACTTC.

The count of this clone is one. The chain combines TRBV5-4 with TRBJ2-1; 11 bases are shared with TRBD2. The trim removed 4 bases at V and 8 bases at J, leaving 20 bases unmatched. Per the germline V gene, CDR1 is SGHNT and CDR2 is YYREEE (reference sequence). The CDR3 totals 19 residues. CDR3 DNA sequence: TGTGCCAGCAGCCAGGGTGGGCCGGTAGCGGGGGGGCAAATCCATGAGCAGTTCTTC. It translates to CASSQGGPVAGGQIHEQFF.

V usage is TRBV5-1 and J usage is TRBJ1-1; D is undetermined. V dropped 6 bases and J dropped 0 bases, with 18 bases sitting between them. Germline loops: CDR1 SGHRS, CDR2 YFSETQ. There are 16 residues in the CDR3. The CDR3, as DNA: TGCGCCAGCAACGTCCAGGTGACGGGGATGAACACTGAAGCTTTCTTT. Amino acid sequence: CASNVQVTGMNTEAFF.

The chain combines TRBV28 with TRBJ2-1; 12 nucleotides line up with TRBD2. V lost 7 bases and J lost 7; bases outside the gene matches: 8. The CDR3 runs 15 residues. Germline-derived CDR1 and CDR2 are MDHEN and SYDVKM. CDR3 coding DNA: TGTGCCAGCACCCTAGCGGGAGGGCCGGAAAATGAGCAGTTCTTC. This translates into CASTLAGGPENEQFF.

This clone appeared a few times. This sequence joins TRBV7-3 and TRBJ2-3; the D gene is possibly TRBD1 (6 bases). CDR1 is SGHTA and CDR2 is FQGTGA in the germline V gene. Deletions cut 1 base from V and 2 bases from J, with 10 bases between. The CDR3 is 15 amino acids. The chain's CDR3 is CASSLNWDTTDTQYF. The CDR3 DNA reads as TGTGCCAGCAGCTTAAACTGGGACACCACAGATACGCAGTATTTT. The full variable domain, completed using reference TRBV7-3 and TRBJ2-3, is GAGVSQTPSNKVTEKGKYVELRCDPISGHTALYWYRQSLGQGPEFLIYFQGTGAADDSGLPNDRFFAVRPEGSVSTLKIQRTERGDSAVYLCASSLNWDTTDTQYFGPGTRLTVL.

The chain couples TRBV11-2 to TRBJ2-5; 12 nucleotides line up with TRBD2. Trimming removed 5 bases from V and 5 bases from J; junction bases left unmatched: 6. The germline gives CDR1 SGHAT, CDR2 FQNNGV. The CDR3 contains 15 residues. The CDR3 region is CASSATSGGRETQYF. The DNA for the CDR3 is TGTGCCAGCAGCGCCACTAGCGGGGGGCGGGAGACCCAGTACTTC.

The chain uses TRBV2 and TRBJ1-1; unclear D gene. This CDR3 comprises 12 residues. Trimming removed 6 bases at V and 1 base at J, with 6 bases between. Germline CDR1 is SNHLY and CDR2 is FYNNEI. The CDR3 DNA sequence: TGTGCCAGCAGCTTCAGGAACACTGAAGCTTTCTTT. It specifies CASSFRNTEAFF.

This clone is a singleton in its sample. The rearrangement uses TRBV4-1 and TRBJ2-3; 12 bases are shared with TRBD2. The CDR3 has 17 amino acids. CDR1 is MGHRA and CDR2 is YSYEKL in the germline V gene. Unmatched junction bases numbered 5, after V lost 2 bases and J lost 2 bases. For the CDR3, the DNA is TGCGCCAGCAGCCAAAGGTCTAGCGGGGGGGCCACAGATACGCAGTATTTT. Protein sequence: CASSQRSSGGATDTQYF.

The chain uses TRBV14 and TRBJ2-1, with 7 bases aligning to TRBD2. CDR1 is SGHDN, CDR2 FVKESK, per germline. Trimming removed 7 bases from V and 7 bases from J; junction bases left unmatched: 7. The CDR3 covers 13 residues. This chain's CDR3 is CASNIGGRNEQFF. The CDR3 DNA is TGTGCCAGCAACATCGGGGGGAGGAATGAGCAGTTCTTC.